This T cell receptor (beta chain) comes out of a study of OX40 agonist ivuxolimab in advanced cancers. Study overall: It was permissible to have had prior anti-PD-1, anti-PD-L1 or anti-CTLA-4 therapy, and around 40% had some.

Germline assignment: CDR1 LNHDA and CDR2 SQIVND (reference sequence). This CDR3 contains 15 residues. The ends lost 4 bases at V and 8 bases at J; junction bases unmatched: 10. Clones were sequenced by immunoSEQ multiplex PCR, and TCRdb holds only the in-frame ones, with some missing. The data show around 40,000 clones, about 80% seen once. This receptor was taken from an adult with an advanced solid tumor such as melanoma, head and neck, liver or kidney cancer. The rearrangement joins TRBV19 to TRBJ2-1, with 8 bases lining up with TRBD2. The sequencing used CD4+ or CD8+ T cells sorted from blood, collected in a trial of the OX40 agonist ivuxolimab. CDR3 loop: CASSTPGLGVYEQFF. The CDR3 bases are TGTGCCAGTAGTACTCCGGGACTAGGGGTTTATGAGCAGTTCTTC.